One sample yielded the 17 T cell receptor beta chains listed below, sequenced in a study of blood T cell repertoires in COVID-19. The protocol was immunoSEQ multiplex PCR, while the TCRdb copy is restricted to in-frame clones and leaves out a portion. The sample has over 120,000 clones; roughly 79% are singletons. Sequencing was done on a sample of peripheral blood. The source is a woman in her sixties with acute or convalescent COVID-19.

The chain joins TRBV5-6 to TRBJ2-7, with D tentatively TRBD1 (6 bases). Germline lookup yields CDR1 SGHDT and CDR2 YYEEEE. The V end lost 4 bases, the J end lost 4 bases, and 12 bases lay between the germline ends. CDR3 size: 13 residues. Here the CDR3 reads CASSGTLIYEQYF. The CDR3 region has the DNA TGTGCCAGCAGCGGGACACTAATATACGAGCAGTACTTC.

The V call is TRBV3-1 (or the pseudogene TRBV3-2), the J call TRBJ1-5, with D perhaps matching TRBD1 (6 bases). CDR1 and CDR2 from the germline V gene are LGHDT and YNNKEL (reference sequence). Trimming took off 4 bases at V and 7 bases at J, with 11 bases between the two ends. The CDR3 is 13 residues long. CDR3 protein: CASSLRQEQPQHF. The DNA for the CDR3 is TGTGCCAGCAGCCTTCGACAGGAGCAGCCCCAGCATTTT.

The V gene is TRBV6-2 or TRBV6-3, the J gene TRBJ2-7, with TRBD2 matching over 12 bases. CDR1 is MNHEY and CDR2 is SVGEGT in the germline V gene. The CDR3 is made up of 15 amino acids. After removal of 3 bases from V and 4 bases from J, the junction contained 4 bases not matched to a gene. The CDR3 DNA reads as TGTGCCAGCAGTTATCTAGCGGGAGGGATATACGAGCAGTACTTC. Translating gives CASSYLAGGIYEQYF.

This sequence joins TRBV28 and TRBJ1-2; D unresolved. Germline CDR1 is MDHEN and CDR2 is SYDVKM. This CDR3 has 16 amino acids. Trimming removed 5 bases at V and 5 bases at J, with 21 bases between. The CDR3 here is CASSPRVFLKKYGYTF. In nucleotides, the CDR3 is TGTGCCAGCAGTCCGCGGGTCTTCCTCAAAAAGTATGGCTACACCTTC.

The chain uses TRBV7-9 and TRBJ2-7, with 11 nucleotides matching TRBD2. The CDR3 totals 15 residues. In germline, CDR1 is SEHNR, CDR2 FQNEAQ (reference sequence). The trim removed 4 bases at V and 4 bases at J, leaving 6 bases unmatched. The DNA for the CDR3 is TGTGCCAGCAGCTACGGTCTAGCGGGAGGATACGAGCAGTACTTC. As protein: CASSYGLAGGYEQYF.

The chain has TRBV19 and TRBJ2-2; 15 bases align to TRBD2. The V and J ends lost 7 bases and 6 bases, in that order; junction bases with no gene match: 18. The germline V gene has CDR1 LNHDA and CDR2 SQIVND (reference sequence). This CDR3 is built from 20 residues. Here the CDR3 DNA reads TGTGCCAGTACCCCACTCCGGACTAGCGGGAGGGCCGGGGGATCCGGGGAGCTGTTTTTT. As protein: CASTPLRTSGRAGGSGELFF.

The rearrangement joins TRBV7-6 to TRBJ1-6; 7 bases line up with TRBD1. Germline values: CDR1 SGHVS, CDR2 FNYEAQ. V was pared by 2 bases and J by 8 bases, with 15 bases of the junction left unmatched. The CDR3 is 18 residues long. CDR3 DNA sequence: TGTGCCAGCAGCTTAACCGGGGACAGCCCTATGGGGGATTCACCCCTCCACTTT. Translation: CASSLTGDSPMGDSPLHF.

This clone was seen only a few times. The chain employs TRBV5-1 and TRBJ2-3; TRBD1 agrees at 9 bases. There are 17 residues in the CDR3. The trim removed 2 bases at V and 2 bases at J, leaving 9 bases unmatched. Germline-derived CDR1 and CDR2 are SGHRS and YFSETQ. The CDR3 DNA reads as TGCGCCAGCAGCTTCCTCGGGACAGGGACTCACACAGATACGCAGTATTTT. As protein: CASSFLGTGTHTDTQYF.

The chain is built from TRBV18 and TRBJ2-6; no definite D call. The germline CDR1 and CDR2 sequences are KGHSH and LQKENI. This CDR3 has 15 residues. V was cut by 3 bases and J by 0 bases, with 6 bases left in between. The CDR3 spells CASSPRISGANVLTF. The CDR3 bases are TGTGCCAGCTCACCCAGAATCTCTGGGGCCAACGTCCTGACTTTC.

The CDR3 bases are TGTGCCAGCAGTTTAACCCGGGATCCCTACAATGAGCAGTTCTTC. Translated, it gives CASSLTRDPYNEQFF. The J gene is TRBJ2-1, the V gene TRBV27; the D gene is possibly TRBD2 (5 bases). The CDR3 is 15 residues long. Germline loops: CDR1 MNHEY, CDR2 SMNVEV (reference sequence). V lost 2 bases to trimming and J lost 2 bases, with 10 bases between them.

The chain employs TRBV28 and TRBJ1-2; 10 bases fit TRBD1. The CDR3 extends over 15 amino acids. J gave up 2 bases and V 8 bases, and 8 bases lay outside the gene matches. The germline gives CDR1 MDHEN, CDR2 SYDVKM. The CDR3 loop is CASAQEGQGNYGYTF. Here the CDR3 DNA reads TGTGCCAGCGCCCAGGAGGGACAGGGGAACTATGGCTACACCTTC.

This clone was observed a handful of times. This chain uses TRBV9 with TRBJ1-4; TRBD1 matches 7 bases. This CDR3 has 15 residues. V lost 3 bases to trimming and J lost 11 bases; unmatched junction nucleotides: 13. The germline V gene encodes CDR1 SGDLS and CDR2 YYNGEE. The CDR3 loop reads CASSATGLPYEKLFF. The CDR3 bases are TGTGCCAGCAGCGCGACAGGGCTCCCTTACGAGAAACTGTTTTTT.

The sample holds a few counts of this clone. The genes are TRBV29-1 and TRBJ1-2; possibly TRBD1 for D (6 bases). CDR1 and CDR2 from the germline V gene are SQVTM and ANQGSEA. Trimming took 6 bases from V and 8 from J, leaving 13 bases between them. The CDR3 covers 11 residues. The CDR3 sequence: CSVATGSGYTF. CDR3 nucleotide sequence: TGCAGCGTGGCCACAGGGTCAGGCTACACCTTC.

The chain links TRBV9 to TRBJ2-2; TRBD2 matches at 7 bases. V lost 4 bases and J lost 4; bases outside the gene matches: 13. The CDR3 sequence is 17 residues long. Per germline, CDR1 SGDLS and CDR2 YYNGEE. This chain's CDR3 is CASSPRGRGSSTGELFF. The DNA for the CDR3 is TGTGCCAGCAGCCCACGGGGGAGGGGATCGAGCACCGGGGAGCTGTTTTTT.

The chain employs TRBV23-1 and TRBJ1-6, with D perhaps TRBD1 (5 bases). TRBV23-1 falls under the ORF class, with uncertain function. Trimming took off 4 bases at V and 6 bases at J, with 16 bases between the two ends. The CDR3 sequence is 16 residues long. DNA for the CDR3: TGCGCCAGCAGTCTTGACTCCTCCGGGGGTAATTCACCCCTCCACTTT. This codes for CASSLDSSGGNSPLHF.

The chain joins TRBV6-2 or TRBV6-3 to TRBJ2-1, with 9 bases that match TRBD2. Germline V gene data show CDR1 as MNHEY and CDR2 as SVGEGT. The CDR3 extends over 20 amino acids. Trimming at V came to 6 bases and at J to 3 bases, leaving 21 bases not matched to a gene. CDR3: CASSPNPRTSEKLHYNEQFF. CDR3 DNA sequence: TGTGCCAGCAGCCCCAATCCCCGGACTAGCGAGAAACTCCACTACAATGAGCAGTTCTTC.

J is TRBJ2-1 and V is TRBV11-2; 11 nucleotides match TRBD2. Germline lookup yields CDR1 SGHAT and CDR2 FQNNGV. The trim removed 5 bases at V and 8 bases at J, leaving 8 bases unmatched. The CDR3 sequence is 15 residues long. In nucleotides, the CDR3 is TGTGCCAGCAGCCTGGGACTAGCGGCGATCTATGAGCAGTTCTTC. Translated, it gives CASSLGLAAIYEQFF.